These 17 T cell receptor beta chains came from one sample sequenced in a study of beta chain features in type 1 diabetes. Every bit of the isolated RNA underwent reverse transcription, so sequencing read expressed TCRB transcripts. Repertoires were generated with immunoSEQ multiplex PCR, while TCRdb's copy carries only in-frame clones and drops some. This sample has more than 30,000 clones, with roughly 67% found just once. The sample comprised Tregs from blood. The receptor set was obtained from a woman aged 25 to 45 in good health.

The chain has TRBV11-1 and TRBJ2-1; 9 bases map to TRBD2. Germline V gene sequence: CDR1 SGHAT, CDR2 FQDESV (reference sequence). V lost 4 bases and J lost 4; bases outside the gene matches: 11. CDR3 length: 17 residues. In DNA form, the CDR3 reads TGTGCCAGCAGCTGGGGGATTGGCGGGAGGGGTTACAATGAGCAGTTCTTC. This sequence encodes CASSWGIGGRGYNEQFF.

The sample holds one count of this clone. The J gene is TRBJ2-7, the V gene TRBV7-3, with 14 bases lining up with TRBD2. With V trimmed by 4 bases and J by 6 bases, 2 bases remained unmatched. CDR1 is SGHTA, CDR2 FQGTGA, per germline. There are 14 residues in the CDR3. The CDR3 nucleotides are TGTGCCAGCAGCTCGGGACTAGCGGGAGCCGAGCAGTACTTC. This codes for CASSSGLAGAEQYF.

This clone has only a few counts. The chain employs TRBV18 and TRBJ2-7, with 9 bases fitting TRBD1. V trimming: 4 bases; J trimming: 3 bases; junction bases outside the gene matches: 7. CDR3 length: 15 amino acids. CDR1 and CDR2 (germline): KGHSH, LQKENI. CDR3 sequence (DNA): TGTGCCAGCTCACAACATATGGACAGGGGCTACGAGCAGTACTTC. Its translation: CASSQHMDRGYEQYF.

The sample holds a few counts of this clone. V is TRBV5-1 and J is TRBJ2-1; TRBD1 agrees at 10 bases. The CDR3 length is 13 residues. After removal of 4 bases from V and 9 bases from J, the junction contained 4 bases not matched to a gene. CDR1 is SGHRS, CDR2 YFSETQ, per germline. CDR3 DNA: TGCGCCAGCAGCGCCGGACAGGGGGGTGAGCAGTTCTTC. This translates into CASSAGQGGEQFF.

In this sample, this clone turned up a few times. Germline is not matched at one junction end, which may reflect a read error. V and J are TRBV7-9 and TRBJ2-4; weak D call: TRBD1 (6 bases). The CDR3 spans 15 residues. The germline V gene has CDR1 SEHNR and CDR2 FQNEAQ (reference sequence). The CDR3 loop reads CASSQDMGHKNIQYF. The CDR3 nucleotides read TGCGCCAGCAGCCAAGATATGGGACACAAAAACATTCAGTACTTC.

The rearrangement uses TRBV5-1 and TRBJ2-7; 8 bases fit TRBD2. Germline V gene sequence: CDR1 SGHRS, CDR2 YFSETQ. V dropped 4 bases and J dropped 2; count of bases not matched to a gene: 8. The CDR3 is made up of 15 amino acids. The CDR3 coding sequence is TGCGCCAGCAGCCCCGGGACTAGTGACGCCTACGAGCAGTACTTC. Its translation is CASSPGTSDAYEQYF.

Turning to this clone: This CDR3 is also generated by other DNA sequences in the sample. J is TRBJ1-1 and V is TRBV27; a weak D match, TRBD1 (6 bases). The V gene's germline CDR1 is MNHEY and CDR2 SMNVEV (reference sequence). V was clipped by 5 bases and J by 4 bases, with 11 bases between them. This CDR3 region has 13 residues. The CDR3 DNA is TGTGCCAGCAGTGGACAAGGGGGCACTGAAGCTTTCTTT. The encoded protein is CASSGQGGTEAFF.

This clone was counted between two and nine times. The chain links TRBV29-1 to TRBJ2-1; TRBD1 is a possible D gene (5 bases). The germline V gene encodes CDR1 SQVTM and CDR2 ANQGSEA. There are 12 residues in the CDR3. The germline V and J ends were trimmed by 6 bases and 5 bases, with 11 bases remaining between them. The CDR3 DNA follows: TGCAGCGTCAGACAGACTGACAATGAGCAGTTCTTC. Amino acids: CSVRQTDNEQFF.

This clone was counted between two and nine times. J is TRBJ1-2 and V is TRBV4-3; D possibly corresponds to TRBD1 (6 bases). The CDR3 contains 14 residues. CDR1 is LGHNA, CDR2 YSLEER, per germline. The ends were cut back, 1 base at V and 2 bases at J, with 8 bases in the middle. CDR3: CASSQVTGNYGYTF. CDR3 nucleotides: TGCGCCAGCAGCCAAGTGACAGGCAACTATGGCTACACCTTC.

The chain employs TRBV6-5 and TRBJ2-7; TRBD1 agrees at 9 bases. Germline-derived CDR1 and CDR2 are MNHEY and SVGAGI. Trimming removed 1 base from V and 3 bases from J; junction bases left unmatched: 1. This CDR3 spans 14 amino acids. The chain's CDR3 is CASSYLDRGYEQYF. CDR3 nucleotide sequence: TGTGCCAGCAGTTACTTGGACAGGGGCTACGAGCAGTACTTC.

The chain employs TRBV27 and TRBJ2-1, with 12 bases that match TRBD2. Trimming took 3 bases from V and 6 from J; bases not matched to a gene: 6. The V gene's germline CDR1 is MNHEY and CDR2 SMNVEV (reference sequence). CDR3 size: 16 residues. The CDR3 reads CASSLDPGLAGNEQFF. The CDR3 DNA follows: TGTGCCAGCAGTTTGGATCCGGGACTAGCGGGCAATGAGCAGTTCTTC.

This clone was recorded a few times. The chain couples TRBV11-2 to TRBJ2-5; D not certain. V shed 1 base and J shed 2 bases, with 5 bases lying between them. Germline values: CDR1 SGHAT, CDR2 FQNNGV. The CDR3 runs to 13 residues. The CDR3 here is CASSLGGQETQYF. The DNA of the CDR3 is TGTGCCAGCAGCTTAGGCGGACAAGAGACCCAGTACTTC.

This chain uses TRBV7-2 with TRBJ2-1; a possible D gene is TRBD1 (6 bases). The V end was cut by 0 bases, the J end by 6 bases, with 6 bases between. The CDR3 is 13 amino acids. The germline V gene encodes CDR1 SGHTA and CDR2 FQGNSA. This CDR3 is CASSLAGGNEQFF. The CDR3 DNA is TGTGCCAGCAGCTTAGCAGGGGGCAATGAGCAGTTCTTC.

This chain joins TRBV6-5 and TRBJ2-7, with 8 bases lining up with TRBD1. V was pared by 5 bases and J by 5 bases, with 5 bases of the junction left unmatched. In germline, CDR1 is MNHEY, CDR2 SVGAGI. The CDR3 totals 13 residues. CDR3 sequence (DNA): TGTGCCAGCAGTATGGACAGGGTCGACGAGCAGTACTTC. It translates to CASSMDRVDEQYF.

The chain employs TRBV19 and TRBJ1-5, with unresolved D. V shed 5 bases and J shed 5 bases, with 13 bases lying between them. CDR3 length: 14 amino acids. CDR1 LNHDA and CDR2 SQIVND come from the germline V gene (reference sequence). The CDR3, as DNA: TGTGCCAGTAGTTTCCAAGACATGTATCAGCCCCAGCATTTT. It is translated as CASSFQDMYQPQHF.

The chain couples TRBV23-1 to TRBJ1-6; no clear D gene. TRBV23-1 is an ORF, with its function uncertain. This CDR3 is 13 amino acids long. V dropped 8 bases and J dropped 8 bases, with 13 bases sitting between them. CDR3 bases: TGCGCCAGCCCCGGCAGGAGGGATTCACCCCTCCACTTT. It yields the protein CASPGRRDSPLHF.

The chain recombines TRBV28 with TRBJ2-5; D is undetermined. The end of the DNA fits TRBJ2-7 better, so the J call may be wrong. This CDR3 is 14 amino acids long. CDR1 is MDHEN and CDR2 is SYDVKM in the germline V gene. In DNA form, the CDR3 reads TGTGCCAGCAGTTTAGTAGCCCGTCCCTACGAGCAGTACTTC. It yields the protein CASSLVARPYEQYF.